These 26 T cell receptor beta chains originate from one sample sequenced in a study of blood T cell repertoires in COVID-19. Clones were sequenced by immunoSEQ multiplex PCR, and TCRdb holds only the in-frame ones, with some missing. The sample carries almost 350,000 clones, about nine tenths recorded once. Source material: peripheral blood. These receptors all stem from a woman aged 55-70 years with COVID-19, enrolled during active disease.

The chain uses TRBV6-5 and TRBJ1-1; D unclear. Trimming cost V 6 bases and J 4 bases, with 15 bases left between them. Germline CDR1 MNHEY, CDR2 SVGAGI. CDR3 length: 14 residues. In DNA form, the CDR3 reads TGTGCCAGCAGCCCAGCGTCAAGCGGCACTGAAGCTTTCTTT. The encoded protein is CASSPASSGTEAFF.

The chain employs TRBV7-2 and TRBJ1-3; no definite D call. Deletions cut 0 bases from V and 5 bases from J, with 8 bases between. The V gene's germline CDR1 is SGHTA and CDR2 FQGNSA. The CDR3 has 14 residues. The chain's CDR3 is CASSLAEHRNTIYF. CDR3 coding DNA: TGTGCCAGCAGCTTAGCGGAGCACAGAAACACCATATATTTT.

The chain is built from TRBV27 and TRBJ1-5; the D is unclear. V lost 4 bases and J lost 3, with 13 bases in between. Germline V gene lookup returns CDR1 MNHEY and CDR2 SMNVEV (reference sequence). There are 15 residues in the CDR3. CDR3 sequence (DNA): TGTGCCAGCAGTTCCTCGGAGGAAACCAATCAGCCCCAGCATTTT. Amino acid sequence: CASSSSEETNQPQHF.

The rearrangement links TRBV15 to TRBJ1-1; TRBD1 agrees at 7 bases. The J segment lost 4 bases and the V segment lost 1 base, leaving 6 bases of the junction unmatched. Germline CDR1 reads LNHNV; CDR2 reads YYDKDF (reference sequence). This CDR3 is 15 amino acids long. The chain's CDR3 is CATSRVLSGGTEAFF. CDR3 nucleotides: TGTGCCACCAGCAGAGTTCTTTCAGGGGGCACTGAAGCTTTCTTT.

The table lists this clone with a count of one. This chain joins TRBV6-5 and TRBJ1-3; TRBD1 might be the D (5 bases). V gave up 4 bases and J gave up 0 bases, with 7 bases separating them. The CDR3 is made up of 14 amino acids. Germline V gene data show CDR1 as MNHEY and CDR2 as SVGAGI. The CDR3 region is CASSLDSSGNTIYF. The CDR3, as DNA: TGTGCCAGCAGTTTAGACAGCTCTGGAAACACCATATATTTT.

This clone was counted a single time. The chain carries TRBV12-5 and TRBJ2-3, with TRBD2 identical over 13 bases. The J segment lost 0 bases and the V segment lost 5 bases, leaving 14 bases of the junction unmatched. This CDR3 spans 20 amino acids. Germline lookup yields CDR1 LGHNT and CDR2 FRNRAP. The DNA of the CDR3 is TGTGCTAGTGGTCTCACCCATGGGACTAGCGGGGTCTTTAGCACAGATACGCAGTATTTT. Protein product: CASGLTHGTSGVFSTDTQYF.

The chain joins TRBV25-1 to TRBJ1-2, with 9 positions matching TRBD1. Germline V CDR1 and CDR2: MGHDK, SYGVNS. The junction had 6 bases not matched to a gene; V was cut back by 6 bases and J by 4 bases. The CDR3 runs 14 residues. CDR3 sequence (DNA): TGTGCCAGCAGGGGGACAGGGCTCGTCTATGGCTACACCTTC. Translation: CASRGTGLVYGYTF.

The rearrangement joins TRBV6-6 to TRBJ1-4; the match to TRBD1 covers 9 bases. V trimming: 4 bases; J trimming: 8 bases; junction bases outside the gene matches: 8. The CDR3 has 15 amino acids. Germline assignment: CDR1 MNHNY and CDR2 SVGAGI (reference sequence). The CDR3 reads CASSSSGTGNEKLFF. CDR3 coding DNA: TGTGCCAGCAGTTCCTCCGGGACAGGGAACGAAAAACTGTTTTTT.

This rearrangement joins TRBV4-2 to TRBJ2-7; 9 bases map to TRBD1. V shed 4 bases, J shed 3 bases, and the junction held 7 bases outside the gene matches. The germline V gene has CDR1 LGHNA and CDR2 YNFKEQ. This CDR3 has 15 amino acids. Here the CDR3 reads CASSRYPGQGYEQYF. Written as DNA, the CDR3 is TGTGCCAGCAGCCGCTATCCGGGACAGGGCTACGAGCAGTACTTC.

This clone showed up just once. The identical CDR3 is also encoded by other nucleotide sequences in the sample. V gene TRBV19 combines with J gene TRBJ1-2; D is ambiguous. The germline gives CDR1 LNHDA, CDR2 SQIVND (reference sequence). The length of the CDR3 is 13 residues. V dropped 4 bases and J dropped 0 bases, with 6 bases sitting between them. CDR3 nucleotides: TGTGCCAGTAGTAGACTAGCTAACTATGGCTACACCTTC. This codes for CASSRLANYGYTF.

This sequence joins TRBV7-8 and TRBJ1-5; D possibly corresponds to TRBD1 (6 bases). CDR3 length: 13 amino acids. V was shortened by 4 bases and J by 5 bases, with 9 bases between the two germline ends. Germline CDR1 reads SGHVS; CDR2 reads FQNEAQ. CDR3 amino acids: CASSSTGHQPQHF. The DNA of the CDR3 is TGTGCCAGCAGCTCAACAGGGCATCAGCCCCAGCATTTT.

The rearrangement links TRBV4-1 to TRBJ1-2; 9 positions agree with TRBD1. Germline CDR1 is MGHRA and CDR2 is YSYEKL. The CDR3 runs to 18 residues. Trimming removed 4 bases from V and 5 bases from J; junction bases left unmatched: 17. The CDR3 loop reads CASSRPGQGTLAGYGYTF. The CDR3 nucleotides are TGCGCCAGCAGCCGCCCGGGACAGGGTACTCTAGCGGGGTATGGCTACACCTTC.

This sequence joins TRBV11-2 and TRBJ2-7, with 14 nucleotides matching TRBD2. Looked up from germline, CDR1 is SGHAT and CDR2 is FQNNGV. The CDR3 consists of 17 residues. The junction had 6 bases not matched to a gene; V was cut back by 5 bases and J by 0 bases. The CDR3 loop reads CASSRGTSGGASYEQYF. Here the CDR3 DNA reads TGTGCCAGCAGCCGAGGGACTAGCGGGGGCGCCTCCTACGAGCAGTACTTC.

The V gene is TRBV6-5, the J gene TRBJ1-3; no clear D gene. This CDR3 is built from 15 residues. From germline, CDR1 is MNHEY and CDR2 SVGAGI. With 2 bases removed from V and 0 bases from J, the gap between germline ends came to 8 bases. The CDR3 here is CASSYVQFSGNTIYF. In DNA, the CDR3 is TGTGCCAGCAGTTACGTTCAGTTCTCTGGAAACACCATATATTTT.

The CDR3 region has the DNA TGTGCCAGCAGCCAAGTGGTAGGGGGGGCTGCTGGCTACACCTTC. Amino acid sequence: CASSQVVGGAAGYTF. The chain links TRBV3-1 (or the pseudogene TRBV3-2) to TRBJ1-2, with a possible D match to TRBD1 (6 bases). The V end lost 1 base, the J end lost 7 bases, and 16 bases lay between the germline ends. Germline V gene sequence: CDR1 LGHDT, CDR2 YNNKEL (reference sequence). The CDR3 length is 15 residues.

The chain joins TRBV7-9 to TRBJ2-3, with 10 bases identical to TRBD2. The CDR3 loop spans 16 amino acids. Germline CDR1 SEHNR, CDR2 FQNEAQ (reference sequence). V shed 10 bases, J shed 14 bases, and the junction held 24 bases outside the gene matches. The CDR3 coding sequence is TGTGCCACCCACGGGAGGCTAGCGGGGGCCCAGCCTCAGGGGTATTTT. Translated: CATHGRLAGAQPQGYF. Based on the CDR3 plus reference TRBV7-9 and TRBJ2-3, the full variable domain is DTGVSQNPRHKITKRGQNVTFRCDPISEHNRLYWYRQTLGQGPEFLTYFQNEAQLEKSRLLSDRFSAERPKGSFSTLEIQRTEQGDSAMYLCATHGRLAGAQPQGYFGPGTRLTVL.

The gene calls are TRBV7-6 and TRBJ1-6; a possible D gene is TRBD1 (6 bases). Germline CDR1 and CDR2: SGHVS and FNYEAQ. V was trimmed by 0 bases and J by 0 bases, leaving 12 bases between them. CDR3 length: 18 residues. CDR3: CASSLAPMDSSYNSPLHF. CDR3 nucleotide sequence: TGTGCCAGCAGCTTAGCTCCTATGGACAGCTCCTATAATTCACCCCTCCACTTT.

J is TRBJ1-1 and V is TRBV18, with 8 bases aligning to TRBD1. Germline V lookup: CDR1 KGHSH, CDR2 LQKENI. V lost 6 bases, J lost 10 bases, and 4 bases stayed unmatched. The CDR3 runs 11 residues. CDR3: CASSDRVGAFF. The CDR3 DNA follows: TGTGCCAGCTCGGACAGGGTAGGAGCTTTCTTT.

This chain uses TRBV7-9 with TRBJ1-2; no clear D gene. The CDR3 is made up of 15 amino acids. Trimming stripped 1 base from V and 6 bases from J, with 15 bases between. Germline CDR1 and CDR2: SEHNR and FQNEAQ (reference sequence). CDR3 sequence reads: CASSLDSHGINGYTF. In nucleotides, the CDR3 is TGTGCCAGCAGCTTAGACAGCCATGGTATCAATGGCTACACCTTC.

The chain has TRBV6-6 and TRBJ2-3, with D possibly matching TRBD1 (7 bases). V was shortened by 5 bases and J by 6 bases, with 15 bases between the two germline ends. The CDR3 runs 14 residues. Germline-derived CDR1 and CDR2 are MNHNY and SVGAGI (reference sequence). The DNA for the CDR3 is TGTGCCAGCAGTATCCAGGGGGGCTGGGATACGCAGTATTTT. It specifies CASSIQGGWDTQYF.

J is TRBJ1-1 and V is TRBV9; 11 bases match TRBD1. The ends lost 3 bases at V and 4 bases at J; junction bases unmatched: 5. Germline lookup yields CDR1 SGDLS and CDR2 YYNGEE. There are 15 residues in the CDR3. CDR3 amino acids: CASSARTGGGTEAFF. In DNA form, the CDR3 reads TGTGCCAGCAGCGCGAGGACAGGGGGCGGCACTGAAGCTTTCTTT.

The V and J genes are TRBV2 and TRBJ1-1, with D perhaps TRBD1 (6 bases). Deletions cut 7 bases from V and 6 bases from J, with 12 bases between. This CDR3 region has 12 residues. The V gene's germline CDR1 is SNHLY and CDR2 FYNNEI. The CDR3 is CASTRTGPEAFF. For the CDR3, the DNA is TGTGCCAGCACCAGAACAGGGCCTGAAGCTTTCTTT.

Worth noting for this clone: Other DNA sequences in the same sample also yield this CDR3. This rearrangement joins TRBV6-1 to TRBJ1-2; perhaps TRBD1 as D (5 bases). The V end was cut by 0 bases, the J end by 3 bases, with 5 bases between. The CDR3 sequence is 13 residues long. Germline values: CDR1 MNHNS, CDR2 SASEGT. The CDR3 coding sequence is TGTGCCAGCAGTGAAGCAGGGGACTATGGCTACACCTTC. Amino acid sequence: CASSEAGDYGYTF.

The chain couples TRBV7-9 to TRBJ1-4, with 7 positions matching TRBD1. CDR1 is SEHNR, CDR2 FQNEAQ, per germline (reference sequence). The CDR3 totals 12 residues. Trimming cost V 8 bases and J 7 bases; bases outside gene matches: 4. The CDR3 is CASGQAVEKLFF. The CDR3 DNA sequence: TGTGCCAGCGGACAGGCTGTTGAAAAACTGTTTTTT.

This chain connects TRBV6-1 to TRBJ2-2, with a weak D call TRBD2 (6 bases). The V end was cut by 3 bases, the J end by 10 bases, with 9 bases between. CDR3 length equals 12 residues. The germline gives CDR1 MNHNS, CDR2 SASEGT. CDR3 nucleotide sequence: TGTGCCAGCAGTGAGGGAGGCTTGGAGCTGTTTTTT. It translates to CASSEGGLELFF.

This clone was picked up one time. V and J are TRBV5-1 and TRBJ1-1; perhaps TRBD1 as D (5 bases). CDR1 and CDR2 from the germline V gene are SGHRS and YFSETQ. Trimming shortened V by 2 bases and J by 3 bases, and 14 bases separated the two germline ends. The CDR3 totals 15 residues. Here the CDR3 DNA reads TGCGCCAGCAGCTTCGCCAGGGTGTCGGACACTGAAGCTTTCTTT. Encoded protein: CASSFARVSDTEAFF. The whole variable domain, remainder taken from reference TRBV5-1 and TRBJ1-1, is KAGVTQTPRYLIKTRGQQVTLSCSPISGHRSVSWYQQTPGQGLQFLFEYFSETQRNKGNFPGRFSGRQFSNSRSEMNVSTLELGDSALYLCASSFARVSDTEAFFGQGTRLTVV.